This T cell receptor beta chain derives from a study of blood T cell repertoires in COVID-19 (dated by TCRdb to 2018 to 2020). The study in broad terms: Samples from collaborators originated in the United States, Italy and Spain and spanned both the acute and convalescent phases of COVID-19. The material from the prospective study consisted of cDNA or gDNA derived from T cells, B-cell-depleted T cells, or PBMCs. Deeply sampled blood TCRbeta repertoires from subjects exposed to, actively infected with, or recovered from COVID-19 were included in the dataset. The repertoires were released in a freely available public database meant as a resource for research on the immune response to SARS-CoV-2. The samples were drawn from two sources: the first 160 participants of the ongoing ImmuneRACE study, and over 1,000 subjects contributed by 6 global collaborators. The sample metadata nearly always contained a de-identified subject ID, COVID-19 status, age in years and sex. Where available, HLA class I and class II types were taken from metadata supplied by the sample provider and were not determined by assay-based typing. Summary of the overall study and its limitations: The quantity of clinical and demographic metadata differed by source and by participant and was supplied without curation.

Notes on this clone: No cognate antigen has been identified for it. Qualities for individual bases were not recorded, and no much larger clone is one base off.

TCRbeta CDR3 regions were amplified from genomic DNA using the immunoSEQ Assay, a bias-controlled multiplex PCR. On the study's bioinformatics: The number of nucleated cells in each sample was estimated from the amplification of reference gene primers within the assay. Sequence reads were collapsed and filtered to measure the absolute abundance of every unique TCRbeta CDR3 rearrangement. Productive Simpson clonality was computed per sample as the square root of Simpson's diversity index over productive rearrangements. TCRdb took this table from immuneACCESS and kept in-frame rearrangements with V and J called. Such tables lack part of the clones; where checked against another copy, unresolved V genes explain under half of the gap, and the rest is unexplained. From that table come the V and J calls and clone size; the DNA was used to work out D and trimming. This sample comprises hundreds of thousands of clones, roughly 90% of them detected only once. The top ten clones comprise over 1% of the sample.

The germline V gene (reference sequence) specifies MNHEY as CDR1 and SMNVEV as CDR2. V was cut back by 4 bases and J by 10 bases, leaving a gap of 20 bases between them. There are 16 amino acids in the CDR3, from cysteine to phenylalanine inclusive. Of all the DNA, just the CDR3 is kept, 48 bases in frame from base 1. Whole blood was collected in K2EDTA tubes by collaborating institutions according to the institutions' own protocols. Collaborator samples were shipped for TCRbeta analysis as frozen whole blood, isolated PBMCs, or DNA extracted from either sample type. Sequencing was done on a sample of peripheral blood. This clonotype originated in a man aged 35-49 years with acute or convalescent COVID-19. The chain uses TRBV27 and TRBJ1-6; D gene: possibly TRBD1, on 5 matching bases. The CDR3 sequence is CASSSIRGSLVSPLHF. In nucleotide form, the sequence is TGTGCCAGCAGTTCCATACGGGGGTCTTTGGTGTCACCCCTCCACTTT.